This T cell receptor (beta chain) was recovered during a study of cytomegalovirus exposure and HLA in healthy donors (dated by TCRdb to about 2017). For the wider study: An earlier analysis of around 600 of the donors reported about 250 Gb of sequence data and around 120 million unique TCR beta sequences from about 179 million T cells. An early release that covered around 590 HLA-typed donors contained approximately 300 gigabases of sequencing data and 80 million or so unique TCR sequences. Of the roughly 400 genotyped donors, approximately 82% fell in the genetic ancestry cluster associated with self-reported Caucasian donors. The study aimed to test whether signatures of past pathogen exposure could be identified by cataloging public T cell receptors. Using immunosequencing, the study profiled T cell repertoires from 500 to 800 subjects and related those repertoires to cytomegalovirus serostatus. A separate validation cohort of roughly 130 different subjects was used in addition to the approximately 610-subject first cohort. To predict cytomegalovirus infection status, the study brought together high-throughput TCR immunosequencing, statistical association of individual TCRs with disease status, and machine learning. A later analysis re-analyzed previously published TCR beta repertoires from 666 donors and added high-resolution HLA genotyping to study TCR occurrence patterns. The later analysis used no new phenotypic data to find candidate immune exposures, relying instead on TCR beta sequences and their occurrence across donors. An earlier analysis of fewer than 750 of the donors used high-throughput TCR beta sequencing to judge whether each TCR beta V gene segment behaved as functional or pseudogenic. Donor age, sex, ethnicity and CMV serostatus were collected together with the repertoire data. Genome-wide SNP genotypes for about three fifths of the 666 donors were used in a later genetic analysis, which treated that subset as a discovery cohort. All discovery cohort repertoires had been generated on a single sequencing platform. HLA typing included class I and class II loci at four-digit resolution. The number of typed donors differed by locus: 629-630 for A, B, C, DRB1 and DQB1; some 540 for DQA1; roughly 600 for DPA1; and around 470 for DPB1. Roughly 5 DR-DQ haplotypes were handled as single units for association and clustering, since linkage in the cohort was strong. On average, roughly 240,000 unique TCR beta nucleotide sequences were sequenced per donor among some 420 genotyped donors of the cohort, with roughly 19% of those sequences being non-productive.

Counted from cysteine to phenylalanine, this CDR3 has 13 amino acids. The kept DNA is CDR3 alone, 39 bases in frame from the first base. Per the germline V gene, SGDLS is the CDR1 and YYNGEE is the CDR2. At the junction V is shortened by 3 bases and J by 0 bases, with 6 bases in between. Library preparation employed the immunoSEQ multiplex PCR assay. For the multiplex PCR, a mixture combining 60 forward primers for TCR Vbeta segments and 13 reverse primers for TCR Jbeta segments was used. The CDR3 region of rearranged TCR beta genes was amplified from genomic DNA with a multiplex PCR assay. Amplified TCR beta libraries were sequenced as 87-base-pair reads on the Illumina HiSeq System. The paper's data handling went like this. A later analysis counted about 80 million unique TCR beta chains across the 550 to 750 repertoires, and some 11 million of these chains were shared by at least two donors. Raw reads were error-corrected and collapsed into unique sequences by a nearest-neighbor algorithm in which closely related sequences were merged to remove PCR and sequencing errors. V, D and J gene segments were assigned by aligning CDR3 sequences to IMGT reference sequences. Each retained sequence needed at least a six-nucleotide match to both a V gene segment and a J gene segment. Rearrangements were classified as productive when the CDR3 lacked stop codons and remained in frame with V and J, and all other rearrangements were classified as non-productive. CDR3 was defined according to IMGT convention as the region running from the second conserved V-encoded cysteine to the conserved J-encoded phenylalanine. In an earlier analysis of around 640 of the donors, sequences lacking an unambiguous match to a single V gene segment were excluded. In an earlier analysis of 450 to 750 of the donors, a V segment was called functional when productive rearrangements were above 56.7%, and segregating when the standard deviation between donors exceeded 5%. A statistical classification framework was built to diagnose cytomegalovirus status from the catalog of TCR beta chain sequences. In a later analysis, V and J genes were assigned by comparing TCR nucleotide sequences against IMGT/GENE-DB human TR gene sequences. In a later analysis, CDR3 sequences and most-parsimonious VDJ recombination scenarios were assigned using the TCRdist pipeline. In a later analysis, each TCR beta chain was defined by its CDR3 amino acid sequence together with its V-gene family, and reads without a unique V-gene family were excluded. To address suspected cross-contamination and a sequencing artifact, a later analysis removed over 500 highly shared, low-generation-probability nucleotide sequences. In a later analysis, a clonal expansion index was calculated for each public chain from normalized within-repertoire ranks of inferred template counts. Generation probabilities in a later analysis came from a VDJ recombination model fitted to out-of-frame rearrangements, and those results were checked against IGoR. Hypergeometric tests were used in a later analysis to score TCR-TCR, TCR-HLA and TCR-CMV co-occurrence, with a repertoire-size bias correction applied to the TCR pairs. In a later analysis, false discovery rates were estimated by permuting HLA or CMV assignments 20 times. In a later analysis, co-occurring TCRs were grouped with DBSCAN, and TCRdist sequence similarity was added when clustering was performed within HLA-allele-positive subsets. Repertoires with fewer than 30,000 or more than 120,000 public chains were left out of co-occurrence clustering, as were roughly five repertoires with anomalous nucleotide sharing. TCRdb took this table from immuneACCESS and kept in-frame rearrangements with V and J called. Such tables lack part of the clones; where checked against another copy, unresolved V genes explain under half of the gap, and the rest is unexplained. That table gives V, J and clone size, and the DNA gave D and trimming. For this sample there are approximately 160,000 clones; over 75% appear just once. Under 2% of the sample is held by the ten biggest clonotypes.

A word on this clone: This receptor's antigen is unknown. Base qualities are missing; no much larger clone stands one base away.

General study outcomes and caveats: A few of the identified cytomegalovirus-associated TCR beta chains were confirmed in vitro to be specific for cytomegalovirus antigens. According to the authors, the approach could potentially be generalized to other disease states and immunological phenotypes. In a later genetic analysis, fewer N-insertions in productive TCRs were reported among donors in an Asian-associated ancestry cluster than the roughly 640-donor mean. This cohort had only TCR beta chains sequenced, and the lack of alpha or paired-chain data limited which features could be detected. At a false discovery rate of 0.05, a later analysis linked 15,000 to 20,000 TCR beta sequences to specific HLA alleles. Because counts were too low, about 15 rarely observed V segments, including chromosome 9 orphons, were left out of the earlier analysis of roughly 600 of the donors. Several of the top co-occurrence clusters appeared to be linked to parvovirus B19, influenza, CMV and Epstein-Barr virus, according to a later analysis. For the cohort, immune exposure information was limited to CMV serostatus. Because HLA typing was unavailable for some donors at each locus, only the typed subset was used in association tests. The classifier was reported to diagnose cytomegalovirus status with high specificity and sensitivity in both the original and validation cohorts. A further reported finding was that TCR beta sequences accurately predicted the HLA-A and HLA-B alleles for most subjects in the first cohort. In a later analysis, HLA-associated TCR beta chains were found to be more clonally expanded and to have lower generation probabilities than equally common non-associated chains. The presence/absence analyses assumed that sequencing depth was roughly uniform across donors, and that assumption may not be true. Correlated functional status among segregating V segments might reflect linkage disequilibrium, but an unknown experimental factor could not be ruled out. According to a later analysis, TCR association rates differed among HLA loci, with DRB1 alleles showing the most associated TCRs and HLA-C alleles showing the fewest. In the study, some 180 TCR beta chains were listed as associated with cytomegalovirus. While some public TCRs were present in many individuals, most TCR sequences turned up only very rarely across donors. A later genetic analysis associated a missense DCLRE1C variant with V-gene and J-gene trimming of TCR beta chains, and an independent cohort replicated the association. A later analysis found that most CMV-associated TCR beta chains appeared HLA-restricted, with HLA associations seemingly driven largely by CMV exposure. Broadly in line with IMGT annotations, most TCR beta V segments showed up in productive rearrangements about 87% or about 30% of the time in an earlier analysis of under 700 of the donors. The 87-base-pair reads could not distinguish some IMGT-functional V segments, including TRBV6-2 and TRBV6-3, so those segments were excluded. When HLA alleles, especially DR and DQ, strongly co-occurred, attributing TCR associations to individual alleles was difficult. A cluster of highly shared sequence variants was judged likely to be a technical artifact of the sequencing pipeline.

The cohort was made up of 500 to 850 healthy bone marrow donors. At the time of sampling, every cohort member was nominally healthy, though immune exposures that went unrecorded were likely present. The donor was CMV seronegative and was included in the group of a few hundred seronegative cohort members. A peripheral blood sample was collected from each donor, and TCR beta sequencing was performed on peripheral blood mononuclear cells. Genomic DNA extraction from the blood cell samples was performed with the Qiagen DNeasy Blood Extraction Kit. The source material was PBMCs. The chain employs TRBV9 and TRBJ1-2, with the D gene too uncertain to name. The receptor comes from a woman aged 30 to 39 in good health and CMV-seronegative. The CDR3 sequence is CASSGPANYGYTF. The DNA sequence is given as TGTGCCAGCAGCGGTCCGGCTAACTATGGCTACACCTTC.